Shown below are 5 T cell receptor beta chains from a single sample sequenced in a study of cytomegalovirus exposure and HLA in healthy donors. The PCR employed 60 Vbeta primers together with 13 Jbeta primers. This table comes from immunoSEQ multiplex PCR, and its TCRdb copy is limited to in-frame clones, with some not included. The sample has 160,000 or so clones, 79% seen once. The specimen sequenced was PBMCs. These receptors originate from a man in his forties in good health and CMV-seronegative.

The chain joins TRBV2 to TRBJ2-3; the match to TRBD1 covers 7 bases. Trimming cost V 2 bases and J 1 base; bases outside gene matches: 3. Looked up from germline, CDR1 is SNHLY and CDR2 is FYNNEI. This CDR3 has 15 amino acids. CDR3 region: CASSEYDRGTDTQYF. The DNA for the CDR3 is TGTGCCAGCAGTGAATACGACAGGGGCACAGATACGCAGTATTTT.

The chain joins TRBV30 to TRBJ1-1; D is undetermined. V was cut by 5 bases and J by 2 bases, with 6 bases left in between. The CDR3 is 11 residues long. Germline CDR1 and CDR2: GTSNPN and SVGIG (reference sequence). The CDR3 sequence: CAWQRNTEAFF. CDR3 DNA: TGTGCCTGGCAGCGAAACACTGAAGCTTTCTTT.

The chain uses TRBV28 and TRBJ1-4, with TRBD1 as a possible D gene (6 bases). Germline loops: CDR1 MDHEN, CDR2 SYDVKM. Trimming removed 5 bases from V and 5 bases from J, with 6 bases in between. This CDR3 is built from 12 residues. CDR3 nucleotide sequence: TGTGCCAGCAGTACAGGGAATGAAAAACTGTTTTTT. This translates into CASSTGNEKLFF.

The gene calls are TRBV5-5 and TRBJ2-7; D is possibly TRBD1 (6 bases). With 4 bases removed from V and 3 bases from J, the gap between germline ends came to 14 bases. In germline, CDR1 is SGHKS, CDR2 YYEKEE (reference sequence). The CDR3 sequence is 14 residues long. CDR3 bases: TGTGCCAGCAGCCGTAGACAGGACTTCTACGAGCAGTACTTC. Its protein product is CASSRRQDFYEQYF.

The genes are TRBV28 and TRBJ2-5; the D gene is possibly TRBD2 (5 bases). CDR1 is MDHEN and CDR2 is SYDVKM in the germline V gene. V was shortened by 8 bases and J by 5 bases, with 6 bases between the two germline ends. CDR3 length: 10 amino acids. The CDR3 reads CASRRETQYF. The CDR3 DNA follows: TGTGCCAGCCGGAGGGAGACCCAGTACTTC.